Presented here are 24 T cell receptor beta chains from one specimen sequenced in a study of spatial heterogeneity in lung cancer. Time point in this sample: blood at routine non-recurrence follow-up after resection. Using its own MiXCR run on the 5' RACE reads, TCRdb lists one record per CDR3 protein. The sample includes about 38,000 distinct CDR3 sequences, roughly 7.8% of them seen just once. Sequenced here: PBMCs, sampled at follow-up. All receptors derive from a male donor with early-stage non-small cell lung cancer.

In its sample, this clonotype was seen many times. V is TRBV10-3 and J is TRBJ2-1; D unclear. Germline V gene data show CDR1 as ENHRY and CDR2 as SYGVKD. The CDR3 spans 11 residues. V was cut by 7 bases and J by 8 bases, with 9 bases left in between. The CDR3 DNA reads TGTGCCATCAAATTCGCGGATGAGCAGTTCTTC. The encoded protein is CAIKFADEQFF.

This clonotype was counted ten times or more. V is TRBV5-6 and J is TRBJ1-2, with 8 bases lining up with TRBD1. V gave up 4 bases and J gave up 6 bases; unmatched junction bases: 5. Germline V gene data show CDR1 as SGHDT and CDR2 as YYEEEE. This CDR3 is 13 amino acids long. The CDR3 nucleotides are TGTGCCAGCAGCCTGGACAGGGTTAATGGCTACACCTTC. It yields the protein CASSLDRVNGYTF.

At least ten counts were recorded for this clonotype. The rearrangement uses TRBV5-1 and TRBJ2-1; D perhaps matches TRBD1 (6 bases). Germline V gene data show CDR1 as SGHRS and CDR2 as YFSETQ. The germline V and J ends were trimmed by 0 bases and 5 bases, with 12 bases remaining between them. There are 15 residues in the CDR3. The CDR3 loop is CASSLDRESHNEQFF. The CDR3 coding sequence is TGCGCCAGCAGCTTGGACAGGGAGAGTCACAATGAGCAGTTCTTC.

In this sample, this clonotype turned up many times. V and J are TRBV9 and TRBJ2-6, with D uncertain. V lost 6 bases and J 4 bases, leaving 5 bases between the germline ends. Germline V gene data show CDR1 as SGDLS and CDR2 as YYNGEE. This CDR3 is 12 amino acids long. CDR3 sequence: CASNRGANVLTF. The CDR3 nucleotides are TGTGCCAGCAATAGGGGGGCCAACGTCCTGACTTTC.

The chain couples TRBV14 to TRBJ1-2; D unclear. This CDR3 is 18 amino acids long. Germline CDR1 is SGHDN and CDR2 is FVKESK. V lost 1 base to trimming and J lost 8 bases, with 26 bases between them. This CDR3 reads CASSQGLFLRGAYRGYTF. The CDR3 DNA sequence: TGTGCCAGCAGCCAAGGCTTATTCCTTCGTGGCGCCTACCGAGGCTACACCTTC.

This clonotype was observed at least ten times. The chain has TRBV11-2 and TRBJ2-3; D gene ambiguous. The V end lost 2 bases, the J end lost 6 bases, and 18 bases lay between the germline ends. This CDR3 contains 16 residues. Germline loops: CDR1 SGHAT, CDR2 FQNNGV. The DNA for the CDR3 is TGTGCCAGCAGCTTAACCGGCGGTGGTGGATTTGATACGCAGTATTTT. This sequence encodes CASSLTGGGGFDTQYF. Looking up the rest from reference TRBV11-2 and TRBJ2-3 gives the full variable domain: EAGVAQSPRYKIIEKRQSVAFWCNPISGHATLYWYQQILGQGPKLLIQFQNNGVVDDSQLPKDRFSAERLKGVDSTLKIQPAKLEDSAVYLCASSLTGGGGFDTQYFGPGTRLTVL.

This clonotype was seen many times. The genes are TRBV11-1 and TRBJ2-3; D is perhaps TRBD2 (6 bases). The V end was cut by 6 bases, the J end by 3 bases, with 19 bases between. This CDR3 is built from 16 residues. Germline V gene sequence: CDR1 SGHAT, CDR2 FQDESV (reference sequence). This CDR3 is CASRSESFGGTDTQYF. The CDR3 DNA is TGTGCCAGCAGGTCAGAGTCATTTGGAGGGACAGATACGCAGTATTTT. The entire variable domain, with the rest obtained from reference TRBV11-1 and TRBJ2-3, is as follows: EAEVAQSPRYKITEKSQAVAFWCDPISGHATLYWYRQILGQGPELLVQFQDESVVDDSQLPKDRFSAERLKGVDSTLKIQPAELGDSAMYLCASRSESFGGTDTQYFGPGTRLTVL.

There are many counts of this clonotype. The DNA for the CDR3 is TGCAGCGTTGAATTGACAGGGGGACAAGAGACCCAGTACTTC. The encoded protein is CSVELTGGQETQYF. The chain recombines TRBV29-1 with TRBJ2-5; 9 bases fit TRBD1. From germline, CDR1 is SQVTM and CDR2 ANQGSEA. The CDR3 consists of 14 residues. The V gene end was trimmed by 2 bases and the J gene end by 2 bases; junction bases not matched to a gene: 3.

A remark on this clonotype: The junction differs from germline at one of its ends, possibly a read error. The V call is TRBV7-8, the J call TRBJ1-2; D gene ambiguous. The V gene's germline CDR1 is SGHVS and CDR2 FQNEAQ. This CDR3 region has 17 residues. The CDR3 bases are TGTGTCAGCAGCTTAGTTGTCAGACCAACCTCTAACTATGGCTACACCTTC. Encoded protein: CVSSLVVRPTSNYGYTF.

In this sample, this clonotype turned up many times. This rearrangement joins TRBV29-1 to TRBJ1-1; D not resolved. The CDR3 consists of 13 residues. Germline values: CDR1 SQVTM, CDR2 ANQGSEA. Trimming pared 2 bases from V and 3 bases from J, leaving 10 bases between. CDR3: CSVEPGRYTEAFF. DNA of the CDR3: TGCAGCGTTGAACCGGGGAGGTACACTGAAGCTTTCTTT.

This clonotype was seen at least ten times. The V gene is TRBV2, the J gene TRBJ1-3; 8 bases map to TRBD1. The CDR3 sequence is 22 residues long. Germline assignment: CDR1 SNHLY and CDR2 FYNNEI. The V and J ends lost 4 bases and 0 bases, in that order; junction bases with no gene match: 23. The CDR3 DNA reads as TGTGCCAGCAGTGGGGATTCGGGACAGGAACCCAAACTATTAAGCTCTGGAAACACCATATATTTT. Protein product: CASSGDSGQEPKLLSSGNTIYF.

This clonotype was seen many times. J is TRBJ2-4 and V is TRBV5-1; 8 nucleotides match TRBD1. Germline-derived CDR1 and CDR2 are SGHRS and YFSETQ. The V gene end was trimmed by 0 bases and the J gene end by 6 bases; junction bases not matched to a gene: 5. The length of the CDR3 is 15 residues. The CDR3: CASSLAVGQGNIQYF. CDR3 nucleotides: TGCGCCAGCAGCTTGGCAGTAGGACAGGGAAACATTCAGTACTTC.

This clonotype was detected ten times or more. The rearrangement uses TRBV5-1 and TRBJ2-1; TRBD1 matches 8 bases. CDR1 is SGHRS, CDR2 YFSETQ, per germline. The CDR3 consists of 16 residues. J was trimmed by 5 bases and V by 5 bases; bases with no gene match: 12. CDR3 sequence (DNA): TGCGCCAGCAGACCCTCGACGCAGGGGGCGCACAATGAGCAGTTCTTC. Its protein product is CASRPSTQGAHNEQFF.

The table lists this clonotype with many counts. This chain joins TRBV7-8 and TRBJ2-5; 7 positions match TRBD1. The CDR3 contains 14 residues. Germline CDR1 reads SGHVS; CDR2 reads FQNEAQ. The junction had 5 bases not matched to a gene; V was cut back by 5 bases and J by 2 bases. CDR3 sequence: CASSHEGQQETQYF. For the CDR3, the DNA is TGTGCCAGCAGCCACGAGGGACAGCAAGAGACCCAGTACTTC.

As to this clonotype: Germline and junction disagree at one end, which may indicate a read error. This chain uses TRBV5-6 with TRBJ2-7; 12 positions match TRBD1. The V gene's germline CDR1 is SGHDT and CDR2 YYEEEE. The CDR3 is 14 residues long. The CDR3 bases are TGTGCCTGCAGCTTGGGACAGGGGGCTTACGAGCAGTACTTC. Encoded protein: CACSLGQGAYEQYF.

By proportion, this clonotype is medium-sized. The chain recombines TRBV5-6 with TRBJ2-7; 9 bases agree with TRBD1. This CDR3 is built from 14 residues. The V gene's germline CDR1 is SGHDT and CDR2 YYEEEE. With 2 bases clipped from V and 3 bases from J, the junction kept 3 bases outside the gene matches. The CDR3 nucleotides read TGTGCCAGCAGCTTCGGACAGGGGCGCTACGAGCAGTACTTC. Amino acids: CASSFGQGRYEQYF. The variable domain in full, with the rest retrieved from reference TRBV5-6 and TRBJ2-7, is DAGVTQSPTHLIKTRGQQVTLRCSPKSGHDTVSWYQQALGQGPQFIFQYYEEEERQRGNFPDRFSGHQFPNYSSELNVNALLLGDSALYLCASSFGQGRYEQYFGPGTRLTVT.

Many counts were recorded for this clonotype. The rearrangement uses TRBV5-1 and TRBJ1-1; no definite D call. V was pared by 0 bases and J by 4 bases, with 13 bases between. The germline gives CDR1 SGHRS, CDR2 YFSETQ. This CDR3 contains 15 residues. CDR3 coding DNA: TGCGCCAGCAGCTTGGTTCGGGGAGGTAGCACTGAAGCTTTCTTT. Translating gives CASSLVRGGSTEAFF.

This clonotype showed up many times. The chain joins TRBV15 to TRBJ2-1, with 11 bases fitting TRBD2. V shed 4 bases and J 7 bases; nucleotides not matched to a gene: 3. Germline V lookup: CDR1 LNHNV, CDR2 YYDKDF (reference sequence). The CDR3 spans 14 residues. DNA of the CDR3: TGTGCCACCAGCAAGACTAGCGGGGCAAATGAGCAGTTCTTC. Amino acids: CATSKTSGANEQFF.

This clonotype has only one observation. A much larger clone lies one base from this, so it may be a read error. J is TRBJ1-6 and V is TRBV6-1; D remains unclear. Germline CDR1 MNHNS, CDR2 SASEGT. CDR3 length: 15 residues. CDR3 sequence: CASSEALQVIVALDF. As DNA, the CDR3 is TGTGCCAGCAGTGAAGCGCTTCAAGTAATCGTCGCCCTCGACTTT.

This clonotype was found many times. The chain has TRBV11-2 and TRBJ2-5; TRBD1 agrees at 7 bases. The length of the CDR3 is 14 residues. CDR1 is SGHAT and CDR2 is FQNNGV in the germline V gene. Trimming removed 6 bases from V and 5 bases from J; junction bases left unmatched: 9. The CDR3 here is CASRTTGKAETQYF. CDR3 DNA sequence: TGTGCCAGCAGGACGACAGGGAAAGCTGAGACCCAGTACTTC.

In its sample, this clonotype is medium-sized (0.01 to 0.1%). The chain uses TRBV3-1 and TRBJ1-1; maybe TRBD1 (5 bases). V was clipped by 1 base and J by 12 bases, with 15 bases between them. The CDR3 extends over 13 amino acids. Germline V gene sequence: CDR1 LGHDT, CDR2 YNNKEL (reference sequence). The CDR3 spells CASSQGLGGGTFF. Written as DNA, the CDR3 is TGTGCCAGCAGCCAAGGTTTGGGCGGGGGGACTTTCTTT.

This clonotype was counted ten times or more. The chain links TRBV29-1 to TRBJ2-7; TRBD2 agrees at 13 bases. CDR3 length: 14 amino acids. With V trimmed by 3 bases and J by 2 bases, 1 base remained unmatched. Germline CDR1 SQVTM, CDR2 ANQGSEA. CDR3 sequence (DNA): TGCAGCGTTGACGGACTAGCGGGGGCCTACGAGCAGTACTTC. Its translation is CSVDGLAGAYEQYF.

This clonotype was recorded at least ten times. The chain joins TRBV10-3 to TRBJ2-7; D is perhaps TRBD1 (5 bases). Germline-derived CDR1 and CDR2 are ENHRY and SYGVKD. The CDR3 is made up of 13 amino acids. Trimming cost V 7 bases and J 6 bases, with 16 bases left between them. The CDR3 region is CAITQGPTAEQYF. The CDR3 region has the DNA TGTGCCATCACTCAGGGCCCCACCGCCGAGCAGTACTTC.

This clonotype has at least ten counts. The rearrangement joins TRBV12-3 or TRBV12-4 to TRBJ2-1, with a weak D call TRBD1 (6 bases). Trimming took off 8 bases at V and 5 bases at J, with 19 bases between the two ends. The CDR3 has 15 amino acids. The CDR3 sequence is CASGGQKNLNNEQFF. CDR3 nucleotide sequence: TGTGCCAGCGGCGGACAGAAAAATTTGAACAATGAGCAGTTCTTC.